Given below is one T cell receptor beta chain in context. The data derive from a study of blood T cell repertoires in COVID-19. Study as a whole: COVID-19 samples from acute and convalescent phases originated in the United States, Italy and Spain. PBMCs, B-cell-depleted T cells, or T cells provided the cDNA or gDNA that made up the material.

The V gene's germline CDR1 is KGHDR and CDR2 SFDVKD. CDR3 length equals 13 residues. V shed 9 bases and J 0 bases; nucleotides not matched to a gene: 1. In the original processing: Reference gene primer amplification in the assay estimated nucleated cell counts. Clones were read by immunoSEQ multiplex PCR, and TCRdb kept only the in-frame ones, dropping some. The V and J calls and clone size were taken over from that table, and D and trimming were inferred from the DNA. The repertoire holds approximately 60,000 clones, with more than 60% as singletons. The receptor was isolated from a man aged 60 to 69 with acute or convalescent COVID-19. The source material was peripheral blood. The J gene is TRBJ2-3, the V gene TRBV24-1; the match to TRBD1 covers 8 bases. The CDR3: CATDRGSTDTQYF. The CDR3 nucleotides are TGTGCCACCGACAGGGGAAGCACAGATACGCAGTATTTT.